This T cell receptor beta chain was retrieved from a study of blood T cell repertoires in COVID-19. Whole-study context: Whether acute or convalescent, the COVID-19 samples came from the United States, Italy and Spain. T cells, B-cell-depleted T cells, or PBMCs supplied cDNA or gDNA.

Germline assignment: CDR1 SGDLS and CDR2 YYNGEE. CDR3 length: 15 residues. V was clipped by 3 bases and J by 5 bases, with 17 bases between them. This table comes from immunoSEQ multiplex PCR, and its TCRdb copy is limited to in-frame clones, with some not included. The sample consists of 250,000 to 350,000 clones, roughly 85% of them appearing once. Symptom resolution, clearance, or two negative PCRs marked donors in Cohort 3 as recovered. This sequence was found in a woman in her thirties who had recovered from COVID-19. Sequencing input: PBMCs or T cells enriched from blood (not recorded which). This chain links TRBV9 with TRBJ1-1; D may be TRBD1 (6 bases). The CDR3 loop is CASSEGVAGVTEAFF. The DNA for the CDR3 is TGTGCCAGCAGCGAGGGGGTAGCTGGGGTGACTGAAGCTTTCTTT.